This TCR beta chain was profiled in a study of blood T cell repertoires in COVID-19. This table comes from immunoSEQ multiplex PCR, and its TCRdb copy is limited to in-frame clones, with some not included. The sample lists some 250,000 clones; about 86% were seen once. The table lists this clone with a few counts. The origin of this receptor is a woman aged 80 or over with acute or convalescent COVID-19. The specimen was peripheral blood.

CDR3 loop: CASSWTLAGFSYNEQFF. The CDR3 DNA sequence: TGCGCCAGCAGCTGGACACTAGCGGGGTTCTCCTACAATGAGCAGTTCTTC. The chain has TRBV5-1 and TRBJ2-1; 10 bases map to TRBD2. Germline values: CDR1 SGHRS, CDR2 YFSETQ. The length of the CDR3 is 17 residues. V was clipped by 3 bases and J by 0 bases; unmatched bases: 6.